This entry lists 15 T cell receptor beta chains sequenced from one sample in a study of shared clonotypes between healthy human individuals. Sequencing was performed with immunoSEQ multiplex PCR; in TCRdb, only in-frame clones are kept and a portion is missing. The repertoire holds about 700,000 clones, about 90% seen once, with 24% in the top ten. CD45RO-negative, CCR7-positively selected cells formed the naive CD8 fraction, excluding terminally differentiated effector memory CD45RA+ cells. Sequencing was performed on naive CD8+ T cells sorted from blood. These receptors were obtained from a man aged 25-40 years in good health.

The V gene is TRBV11-2, the J gene TRBJ2-1, with 8 positions matching TRBD2. J lost 13 bases, V lost 5 bases, and 13 bases had no gene match. The germline V gene encodes CDR1 SGHAT and CDR2 FQNNGV. The CDR3 has 14 amino acids. CDR3 amino acids: CASSPGLAGRKQFF. CDR3 coding DNA: TGTGCCAGCAGCCCGGGTCTAGCGGGTCGCAAACAGTTCTTC.

This clone was seen only once. The chain uses TRBV9 and TRBJ2-1; TRBD2 matches 10 bases. CDR3 length: 16 amino acids. Germline CDR1 reads SGDLS; CDR2 reads YYNGEE. The J segment lost 9 bases and the V segment lost 0 bases, leaving 9 bases of the junction unmatched. CDR3 nucleotide sequence: TGTGCCAGCAGCGTAGGCTGGCTAGCGGGAGAGGCTGAGCAGTTCTTC. Translating gives CASSVGWLAGEAEQFF.

The rearrangement joins TRBV27 to TRBJ2-7; 7 bases line up with TRBD2. Unmatched junction bases numbered 15, after V lost 7 bases and J lost 3 bases. In germline, CDR1 is MNHEY, CDR2 SMNVEV (reference sequence). The CDR3 is 16 residues long. The CDR3 coding sequence is TGTGCCAGCACCTCGGTCGGGGGAGGGAAACACTACGAGCAGTACTTC. It yields the protein CASTSVGGGKHYEQYF.

The rearrangement joins TRBV28 to TRBJ2-7; 9 bases agree with TRBD2. Trimming took 8 bases from V and 5 from J; bases not matched to a gene: 13. CDR1 MDHEN and CDR2 SYDVKM come from the germline V gene. The CDR3 loop spans 15 amino acids. The CDR3 bases are TGTGCCAGCTATCGACGAGGCGGGAGGGTCGACGAGCAGTACTTC. Translation gives CASYRRGGRVDEQYF.

The J gene is TRBJ2-3, the V gene TRBV4-1; TRBD2 might be the D (6 bases). CDR1 and CDR2 (germline): MGHRA, YSYEKL. V shed 5 bases and J shed 2 bases, with 17 bases lying between them. The CDR3 sequence is 16 residues long. The CDR3: CASSGRTTRFTDTQYF. The CDR3 bases are TGCGCCAGCAGCGGGAGGACAACCCGATTCACAGATACGCAGTATTTT.

This clone was detected once. The chain employs TRBV10-3 and TRBJ2-7; TRBD2 might be the D (5 bases). The V end lost 4 bases, the J end lost 4 bases, and 11 bases lay between the germline ends. The length of the CDR3 is 13 residues. CDR1 is ENHRY, CDR2 SYGVKD, per germline. This CDR3 reads CAISGLQVYEQYF. For the CDR3, the DNA is TGTGCCATCAGTGGACTACAAGTTTACGAGCAGTACTTC.

The chain joins TRBV13 to TRBJ2-5; D not certain. The ends were cut back, 3 bases at V and 0 bases at J, with 8 bases in the middle. The CDR3 is made up of 14 amino acids. Looked up from germline, CDR1 is PRHDT and CDR2 is FYEKMQ (reference sequence). The CDR3 DNA follows: TGTGCCAGCAGCTTGATGCAGGACCAAGAGACCCAGTACTTC. It yields the protein CASSLMQDQETQYF.

V and J are TRBV27 and TRBJ1-2; TRBD1 aligns across 7 bases. This CDR3 region has 12 residues. Germline CDR1 and CDR2: MNHEY and SMNVEV (reference sequence). V lost 5 bases, J lost 8 bases, and 5 bases stayed unmatched. CDR3 coding DNA: TGTGCCAGCAGTGATGACAGGGCCGGCTACACCTTC. It yields the protein CASSDDRAGYTF.

The chain links TRBV4-3 to TRBJ1-1; D is uncertain. CDR3 length equals 18 residues. V lost 0 bases and J lost 1, with 18 bases in between. Germline lookup yields CDR1 LGHNA and CDR2 YSLEER. CDR3 DNA sequence: TGCGCCAGCAGCCAAGAACCTGCTATCCGCGCGGAGAACACTGAAGCTTTCTTT. It yields the protein CASSQEPAIRAENTEAFF.

This clone was detected only once. This chain connects TRBV25-1 to TRBJ2-5; D may be TRBD2 (6 bases). Germline V lookup: CDR1 MGHDK, CDR2 SYGVNS. Trimming left V 7 bases short and J 8 bases short, with 11 bases between. This CDR3 has 11 residues. CDR3 nucleotides: TGTGCCAGCAAGGTGGGAGGAACCCAGTACTTC. Its translation is CASKVGGTQYF.

Only one count was recorded for this clone. V usage is TRBV4-3 and J usage is TRBJ2-7, with a possible D match to TRBD1 (5 bases). Trimming pared 1 base from V and 4 bases from J, leaving 17 bases between. Looked up from germline, CDR1 is LGHNA and CDR2 is YSLEER. CDR3 size: 16 residues. CDR3 coding DNA: TGCGCCAGCAGCCAAGGTGAAGGGGCCTTTATGTACGAGCAGTACTTC. Translating it yields CASSQGEGAFMYEQYF.

To note about this clone: In the same sample, other DNA sequences code for this CDR3. The rearrangement links TRBV19 to TRBJ1-1, with TRBD1 matching over 8 bases. After removal of 8 bases from V and 1 base from J, the junction contained 3 bases not matched to a gene. Germline V gene data show CDR1 as LNHDA and CDR2 as SQIVND (reference sequence). The CDR3 is 13 amino acids. The CDR3 is CASRTGGNTEAFF. The CDR3 region has the DNA TGTGCCAGTCGAACAGGGGGGAACACTGAAGCTTTCTTT.

This chain uses TRBV11-2 with TRBJ2-7; no clear D gene. Trimming stripped 5 bases from V and 2 bases from J, with 10 bases between. The CDR3 spans 13 residues. The germline gives CDR1 SGHAT, CDR2 FQNNGV. The CDR3: CASSDGPTYEQYF. In nucleotides, the CDR3 is TGTGCCAGCAGCGACGGACCCACCTACGAGCAGTACTTC. Together with reference TRBV11-2 and TRBJ2-7, the CDR3 gives the full variable domain: EAGVAQSPRYKIIEKRQSVAFWCNPISGHATLYWYQQILGQGPKLLIQFQNNGVVDDSQLPKDRFSAERLKGVDSTLKIQPAKLEDSAVYLCASSDGPTYEQYFGPGTRLTVT.

This clone was found a few times. The same CDR3 can be traced to other DNA sequences in this sample. V is TRBV9 and J is TRBJ2-7, with 8 bases matching TRBD1. The trim removed 0 bases at V and 2 bases at J, leaving 1 base unmatched. This CDR3 comprises 14 residues. Germline-derived CDR1 and CDR2 are SGDLS and YYNGEE. The CDR3 DNA follows: TGTGCCAGCAGCGTAGGACAGGGGACCTACGAGCAGTACTTC. Its translation: CASSVGQGTYEQYF.

The chain's CDR3 is CASSLSRGGGYGYTF. For the CDR3, the DNA is TGTGCCAGCAGTTTATCCAGAGGGGGCGGCTATGGCTACACCTTC. The chain joins TRBV27 to TRBJ1-2; 7 bases fit TRBD1. Per the germline V gene, CDR1 is MNHEY and CDR2 is SMNVEV (reference sequence). The ends lost 0 bases at V and 4 bases at J; junction bases unmatched: 5. The CDR3 consists of 15 residues.